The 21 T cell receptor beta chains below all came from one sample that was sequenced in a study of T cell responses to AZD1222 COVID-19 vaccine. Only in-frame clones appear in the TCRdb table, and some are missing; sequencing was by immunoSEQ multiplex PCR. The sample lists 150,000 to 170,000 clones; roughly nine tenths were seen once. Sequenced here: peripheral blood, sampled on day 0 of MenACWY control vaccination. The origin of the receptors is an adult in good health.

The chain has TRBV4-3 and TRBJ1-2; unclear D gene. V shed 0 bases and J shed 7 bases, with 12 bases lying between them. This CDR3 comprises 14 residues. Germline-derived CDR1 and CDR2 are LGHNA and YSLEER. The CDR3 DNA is TGCGCCAGCAGCCAAGATATGGCAAATTCTGGCTACACCTTC. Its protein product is CASSQDMANSGYTF.

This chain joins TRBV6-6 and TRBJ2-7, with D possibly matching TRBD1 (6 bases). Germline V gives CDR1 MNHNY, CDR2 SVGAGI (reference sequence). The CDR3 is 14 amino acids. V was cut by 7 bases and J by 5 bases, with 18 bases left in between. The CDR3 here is CASTDTGFSDEQYF. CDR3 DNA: TGTGCCAGCACCGATACAGGGTTTAGCGACGAGCAGTACTTC.

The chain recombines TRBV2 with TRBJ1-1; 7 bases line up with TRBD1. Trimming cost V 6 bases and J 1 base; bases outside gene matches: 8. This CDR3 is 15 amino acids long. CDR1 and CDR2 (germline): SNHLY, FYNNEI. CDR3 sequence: CASRPGQIKNTEAFF. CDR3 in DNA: TGTGCCAGCAGGCCGGGACAGATAAAGAACACTGAAGCTTTCTTT.

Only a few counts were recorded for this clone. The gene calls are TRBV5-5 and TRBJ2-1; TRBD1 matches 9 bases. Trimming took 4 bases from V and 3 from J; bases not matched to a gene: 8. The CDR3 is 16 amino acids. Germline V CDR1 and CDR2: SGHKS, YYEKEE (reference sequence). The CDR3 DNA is TGTGCCAGCAGCGCGGACAGGGGTGGCAACTACAATGAGCAGTTCTTC. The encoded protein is CASSADRGGNYNEQFF. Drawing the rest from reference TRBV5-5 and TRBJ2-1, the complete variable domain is DAGVTQSPTHLIKTRGQQVTLRCSPISGHKSVSWYQQVLGQGPQFIFQYYEKEERGRGNFPDRFSARQFPNYSSELNVNALLLGDSALYLCASSADRGGNYNEQFFGPGTRLTVL.

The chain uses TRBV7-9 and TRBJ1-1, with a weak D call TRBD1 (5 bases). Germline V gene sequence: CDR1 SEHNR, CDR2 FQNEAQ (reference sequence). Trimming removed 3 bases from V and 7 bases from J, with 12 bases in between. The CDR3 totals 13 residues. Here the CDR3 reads CASSFQGFGEAFF. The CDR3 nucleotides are TGTGCCAGCAGCTTTCAGGGTTTCGGTGAAGCTTTCTTT.

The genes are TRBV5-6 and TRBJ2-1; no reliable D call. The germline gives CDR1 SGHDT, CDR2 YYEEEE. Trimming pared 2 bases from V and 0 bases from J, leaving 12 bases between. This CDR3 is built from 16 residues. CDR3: CASSFNAEFSYNEQFF. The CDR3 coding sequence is TGTGCCAGCAGCTTTAACGCGGAATTCTCCTACAATGAGCAGTTCTTC. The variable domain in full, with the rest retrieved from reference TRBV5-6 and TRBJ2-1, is DAGVTQSPTHLIKTRGQQVTLRCSPKSGHDTVSWYQQALGQGPQFIFQYYEEEERQRGNFPDRFSGHQFPNYSSELNVNALLLGDSALYLCASSFNAEFSYNEQFFGPGTRLTVL.

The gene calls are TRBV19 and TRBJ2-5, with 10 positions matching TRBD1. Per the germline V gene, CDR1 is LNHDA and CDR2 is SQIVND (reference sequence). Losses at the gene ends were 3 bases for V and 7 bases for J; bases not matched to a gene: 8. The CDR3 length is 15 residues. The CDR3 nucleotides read TGTGCCAGTAGTATGTTCAGGACAGGGGGTTTGACCCAGTACTTC. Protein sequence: CASSMFRTGGLTQYF.

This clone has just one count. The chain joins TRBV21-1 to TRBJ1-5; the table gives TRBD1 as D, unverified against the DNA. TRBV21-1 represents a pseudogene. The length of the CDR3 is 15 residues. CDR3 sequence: CASSKGPGWSQPQHF. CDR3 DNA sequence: TGTGCCAGCAGCAAGGGCCCAGGGTGGAGTCAGCCCCAGCATTTT.

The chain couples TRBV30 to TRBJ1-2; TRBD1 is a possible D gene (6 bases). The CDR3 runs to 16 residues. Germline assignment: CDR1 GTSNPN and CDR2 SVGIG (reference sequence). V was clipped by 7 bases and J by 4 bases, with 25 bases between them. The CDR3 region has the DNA TGTGCCTTCAAACCGGGACACCCCCGAATCCTCTATGGCTACACCTTC. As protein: CAFKPGHPRILYGYTF.

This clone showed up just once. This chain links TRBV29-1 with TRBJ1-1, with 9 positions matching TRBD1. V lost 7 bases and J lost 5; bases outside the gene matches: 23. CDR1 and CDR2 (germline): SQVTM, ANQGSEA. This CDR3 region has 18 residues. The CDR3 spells CSAKTGGIGSPHETEAFF. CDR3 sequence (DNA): TGCAGCGCTAAGACAGGGGGAATCGGTAGTCCTCATGAAACTGAAGCTTTCTTT.

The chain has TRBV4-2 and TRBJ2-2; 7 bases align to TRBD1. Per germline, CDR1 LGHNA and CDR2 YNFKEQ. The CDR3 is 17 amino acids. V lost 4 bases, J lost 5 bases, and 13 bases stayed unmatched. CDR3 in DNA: TGTGCCAGCAGCCCCACAGGGGTGAGGACTGGAACCGGGGAGCTGTTTTTT. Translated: CASSPTGVRTGTGELFF.

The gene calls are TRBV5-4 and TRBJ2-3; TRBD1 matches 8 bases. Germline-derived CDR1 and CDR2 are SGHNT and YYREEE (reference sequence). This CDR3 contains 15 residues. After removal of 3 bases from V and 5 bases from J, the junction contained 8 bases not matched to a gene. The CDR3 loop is CASSSTDRVVDTQYF. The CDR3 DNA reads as TGTGCCAGCAGCTCGACGGACAGGGTGGTAGATACGCAGTATTTT.

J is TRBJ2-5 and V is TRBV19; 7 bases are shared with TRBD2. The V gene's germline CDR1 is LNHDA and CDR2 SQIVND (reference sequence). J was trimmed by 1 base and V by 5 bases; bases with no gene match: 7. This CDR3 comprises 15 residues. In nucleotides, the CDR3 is TGTGCCAGTAGTGGTCGGGCTAGCGGCCAAGAGACCCAGTACTTC. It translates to CASSGRASGQETQYF.

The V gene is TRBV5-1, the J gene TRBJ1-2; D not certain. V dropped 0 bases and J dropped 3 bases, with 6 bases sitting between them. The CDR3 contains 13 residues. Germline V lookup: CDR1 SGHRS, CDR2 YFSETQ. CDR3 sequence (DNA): TGCGCCAGCAGCTTGGGTAGGGACTATGGCTACACCTTC. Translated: CASSLGRDYGYTF.

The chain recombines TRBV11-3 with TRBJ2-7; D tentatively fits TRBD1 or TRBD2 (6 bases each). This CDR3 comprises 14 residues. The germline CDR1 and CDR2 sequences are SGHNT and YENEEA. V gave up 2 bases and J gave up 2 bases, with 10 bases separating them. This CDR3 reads CASSLQGRPYEQYF. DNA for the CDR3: TGTGCCAGCAGCTTACAGGGGAGGCCCTACGAGCAGTACTTC. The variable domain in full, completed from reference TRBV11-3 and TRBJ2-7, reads EAGVVQSPRYKIIEKKQPVAFWCNPISGHNTLYWYLQNLGQGPELLIRYENEEAVDDSQLPKDRFSAERLKGVDSTLKIQPAELGDSAVYLCASSLQGRPYEQYFGPGTRLTVT.

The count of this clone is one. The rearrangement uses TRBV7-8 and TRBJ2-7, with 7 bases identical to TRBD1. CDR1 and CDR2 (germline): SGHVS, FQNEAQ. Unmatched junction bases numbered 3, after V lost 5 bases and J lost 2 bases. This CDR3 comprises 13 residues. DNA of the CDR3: TGTGCCAGCAGCCAGGGACAGCCCTACGAGCAGTACGTC. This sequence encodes CASSQGQPYEQYV.

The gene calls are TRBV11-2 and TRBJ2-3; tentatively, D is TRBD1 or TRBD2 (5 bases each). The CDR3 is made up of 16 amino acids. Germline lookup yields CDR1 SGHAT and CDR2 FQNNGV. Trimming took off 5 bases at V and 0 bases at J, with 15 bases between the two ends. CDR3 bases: TGTGCCAGCAGCGACCGGGACGGCCCTAGCACAGATACGCAGTATTTT. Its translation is CASSDRDGPSTDTQYF.

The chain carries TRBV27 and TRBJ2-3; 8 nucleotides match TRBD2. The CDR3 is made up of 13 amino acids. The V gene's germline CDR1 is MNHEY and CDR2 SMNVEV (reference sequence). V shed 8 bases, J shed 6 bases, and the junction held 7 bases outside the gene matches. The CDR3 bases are TGTGCCAGCGTGGCGGGGGGATTGGATACGCAGTATTTT. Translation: CASVAGGLDTQYF.

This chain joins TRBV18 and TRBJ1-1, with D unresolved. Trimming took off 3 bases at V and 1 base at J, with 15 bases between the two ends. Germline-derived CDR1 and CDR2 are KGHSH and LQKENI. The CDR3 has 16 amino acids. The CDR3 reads CASSPRKGKGNTEAFF. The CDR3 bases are TGTGCCAGCTCACCTCGGAAGGGTAAAGGGAACACTGAAGCTTTCTTT.

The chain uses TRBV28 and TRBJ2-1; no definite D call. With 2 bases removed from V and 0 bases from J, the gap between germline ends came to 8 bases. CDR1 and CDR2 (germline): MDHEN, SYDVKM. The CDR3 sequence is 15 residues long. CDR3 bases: TGTGCCAGCAGTTTAACCGTTAGCTCCTACAATGAGCAGTTCTTC. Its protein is CASSLTVSSYNEQFF.

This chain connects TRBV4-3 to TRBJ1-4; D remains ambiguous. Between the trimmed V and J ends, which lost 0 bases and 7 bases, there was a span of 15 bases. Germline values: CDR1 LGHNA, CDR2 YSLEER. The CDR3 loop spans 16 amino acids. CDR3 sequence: CASSQDDQAPSEKLFF. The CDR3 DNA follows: TGCGCCAGCAGCCAAGATGACCAGGCCCCTAGTGAAAAACTGTTTTTT.